This TCR beta chain was sequenced during a study of cytomegalovirus exposure and HLA in healthy donors. General observations from the study: A later analysis showed that HLA-associated TCR beta chains had undergone more clonal expansion than equally common others. Prior analysis indicated that the majority of TCR beta V segments exhibited productivity approximately 90% or approximately 30% of the time.

Germline-derived CDR1 and CDR2 are MNHEY and SVGAGI. CDR3 length equals 15 residues. V was pared by 6 bases and J by 12 bases, with 18 bases of the junction left unmatched. Healthy bone marrow donors made up the donors. The study ran its PCR with 60 Vbeta and 13 Jbeta primers. Profiling relied on immunoSEQ multiplex PCR, and the TCRdb table lists in-frame clones only, not all of them. This repertoire shows 180,000 or so clones, around three quarters found once; its top ten account for around 1.9%. The sample holds one count of this clone. The antigen remains undetermined. The sequence was obtained from a woman in her 30s in good health and CMV-seronegative. Sequenced: PBMCs. This chain links TRBV6-5 with TRBJ2-7; 9 bases match TRBD1. The CDR3 is CASSPGQGFTLRLYF. As DNA, the CDR3 is TGTGCCAGCAGCCCGGGACAGGGATTTACGTTGCGCTTGTACTTC.